The TCR beta chain under discussion was sequenced for a study of beta chain features in type 1 diabetes. Study overall: Comparable age, gender and cell yields were observed in patients relative to healthy donors.

This clone came up a few times. Antigen unknown. Whole-study findings and limits: Insertions at VDJ junctions were less frequent in type 1 diabetes patients. These patients also deleted more nucleotides at the same junctions. There was a moderate but significant shortening of TCRB CDR3s in all four CD4+ subsets of Type 1 diabetes patients.

All of the isolated RNA was reverse transcribed, so expressed TCRB transcripts were sequenced. TCRdb's table, derived via immunoSEQ multiplex PCR, lists solely in-frame clones and lacks some. The sample consists of roughly 700,000 clones, under 15% of them appearing once. The J segment lost 9 bases and the V segment lost 6 bases, leaving 14 bases of the junction unmatched. This CDR3 spans 16 amino acids. Germline V CDR1 and CDR2: MDHEN, SYDVKM. Blood was drawn once from each donor into heparinised tubes. The draws averaged about 0.12 L. Staining for CD45RO/CCR7/CD25/CD127/CD95/CD27 allowed sorting of CD4+ naive, central memory, regulatory and stem cell-like memory cells.

Sequencing was performed on naive CD4+ T cells from blood. This clonotype was obtained from a man aged 18 to 29 with type 1 diabetes. The chain is built from TRBV28 and TRBJ2-1, with 10 bases aligning to TRBD1. The CDR3 spells CASRIRLGTGVGEQFF. The CDR3 nucleotides read TGTGCCAGCAGAATACGCTTGGGGACAGGGGTTGGTGAGCAGTTCTTC. The full variable domain, rest sourced from reference TRBV28 and TRBJ2-1, is DVKVTQSSRYLVKRTGEKVFLECVQDMDHENMFWYRQDPGLGLRLIYFSYDVKMKEKGDIPEGYSVSREKKERFSLILESASTNQTSMYLCASRIRLGTGVGEQFFGPGTRLTVL.